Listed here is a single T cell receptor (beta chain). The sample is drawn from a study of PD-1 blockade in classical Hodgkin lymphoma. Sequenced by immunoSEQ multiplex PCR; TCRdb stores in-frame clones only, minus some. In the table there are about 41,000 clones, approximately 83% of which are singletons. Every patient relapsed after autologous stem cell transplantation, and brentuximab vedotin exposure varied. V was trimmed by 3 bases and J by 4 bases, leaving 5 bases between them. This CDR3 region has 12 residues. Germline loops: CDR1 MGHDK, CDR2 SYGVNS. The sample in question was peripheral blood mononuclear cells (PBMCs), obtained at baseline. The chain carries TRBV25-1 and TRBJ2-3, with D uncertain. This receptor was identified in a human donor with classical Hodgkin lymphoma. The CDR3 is CASSDRADTQYF. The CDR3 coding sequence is TGTGCCAGCAGTGACCGGGCAGATACGCAGTATTTT.